The present TCR beta chain was sequenced within a study of cytomegalovirus exposure and HLA in healthy donors. This clone occurred a few times. CDR3 length equals 14 residues. Germline V gives CDR1 MNHEY, CDR2 SVGAGI. The ends were cut back, 0 bases at V and 3 bases at J, with 9 bases in the middle. The primer mix had 60 Vbeta and 13 Jbeta primers. Some clones are missing from TCRdb's copy, which holds only in-frame ones; the method was immunoSEQ multiplex PCR. The data contain roughly 96,000 clones, around 79% of them singletons. The sample comprised PBMCs. The TCR comes from a woman between 65 and 79 years old in good health and CMV-seropositive. This chain uses TRBV6-5 with TRBJ2-7; possible D gene TRBD1, 5 bases. The CDR3 spells CASSYSAGNYEQYF. The DNA for the CDR3 is TGTGCCAGCAGTTACTCGGCAGGGAACTACGAGCAGTACTTC.